A single sample is the source of the 15 T cell receptor beta chains below, sequenced in a study of read filtering for tumor transcriptome and immune sequencing. The library was built from around 0.4 ug RNA with molecular barcoded adaptors for alpha/delta and beta/gamma chains. TCRdb re-called the reads through MiXCR, storing one row per CDR3 protein. The sample includes nearly 60,000 distinct CDR3 sequences, 10% to 15% of them seen just once. Sequenced material: a population of CD138-negative cells sorted from bone marrow. All receptors derive from a donor aged 40 or over with multiple myeloma.

This clonotype occurred many times. The chain joins TRBV6-6 to TRBJ2-1; 10 bases fit TRBD2. CDR3 length: 15 amino acids. V gave up 8 bases and J gave up 6 bases; unmatched junction bases: 10. CDR1 and CDR2 (germline): MNHNY, SVGAGI (reference sequence). The CDR3 sequence: CASSLERGGFNEQFF. The CDR3 nucleotides are TGTGCCAGCTCCTTAGAGCGGGGGGGTTTCAATGAGCAGTTCTTC.

This clonotype was seen many times. The chain couples TRBV18 to TRBJ2-1; D not certain. CDR3 length: 12 amino acids. V shed 5 bases and J shed 0 bases, with 2 bases lying between them. Germline CDR1 KGHSH, CDR2 LQKENI. The CDR3 nucleotides are TGTGCCAGCTCAGCCTCCTACAATGAGCAGTTCTTC. The encoded protein is CASSASYNEQFF.

This clonotype was found many times. The V and J genes are TRBV2 and TRBJ1-6; D may be TRBD1 (6 bases). The CDR3 covers 14 residues. Deletions cut 6 bases from V and 10 bases from J, with 16 bases between. Germline CDR1 and CDR2: SNHLY and FYNNEI. CDR3 residues: CASRPQGPSSPLHF. As DNA, the CDR3 is TGTGCCAGCAGACCACAGGGACCGTCCTCACCCCTCCACTTT.

Details on this clonotype: A much bigger clone sits one base away, suggesting this may be a read error. The chain is built from TRBV7-3 and TRBJ2-2; D gene ambiguous. This CDR3 has 14 residues. CDR1 and CDR2 from the germline V gene are SGHTA and FQGTGA. V was clipped by 5 bases and J by 3 bases, with 10 bases between them. The CDR3 sequence: CASSPRVDTGELFF. CDR3 in DNA: TGTGCCAGCAGCCCCCGGGTGGACACCGGGGAGCTGTTTTTT.

This clonotype was counted ten times or more. The chain couples TRBV6-2 or TRBV6-3 to TRBJ2-5, with TRBD1 matching over 7 bases. CDR1 MNHEY and CDR2 SVGEGT come from the germline V gene. Germline trimming cut 6 bases from V and 0 bases from J; bases unmatched to any gene: 4. This CDR3 has 14 residues. The CDR3 loop reads CASSNGTDQETQYF. The CDR3 DNA sequence: TGTGCCAGCAGCAACGGGACAGACCAAGAGACCCAGTACTTC.

This clonotype has a handful of counts. A read error is possible here, since a much larger clone lies one base away. The chain uses TRBV6-6 and TRBJ2-7, with D unresolved. Per the germline V gene, CDR1 is MNHNY and CDR2 is SVGAGI (reference sequence). The CDR3 contains 12 residues. CDR3 in DNA: TGTGCCGGCAGTTGGGAAGCCTACGAGCAGTACTTC. Its translation: CAGSWEAYEQYF.

This clonotype was detected ten times or more. The chain combines TRBV15 with TRBJ2-3; 7 positions agree with TRBD2. The CDR3 totals 17 residues. The trim removed 2 bases at V and 2 bases at J, leaving 10 bases unmatched. Per the germline V gene, CDR1 is LNHNV and CDR2 is YYDKDF (reference sequence). The CDR3 sequence is CATSRNSGGSPTDTQYF. As DNA, the CDR3 is TGTGCCACCAGCAGAAACTCCGGCGGGAGCCCCACAGATACGCAGTATTTT.

This clonotype was observed at least ten times. The chain combines TRBV11-2 with TRBJ2-7; no firm D call. The CDR3 is 13 amino acids. Trimming took 3 bases from V and 3 from J, leaving 9 bases between them. The germline V gene encodes CDR1 SGHAT and CDR2 FQNNGV. The CDR3 sequence: CASSFGYDYEQYF. The CDR3 coding sequence is TGTGCCAGCAGCTTTGGGTACGACTACGAGCAGTACTTC.

This clonotype has more than one count but fewer than ten. A much larger clone differs by one base, so this may be a read error. The J gene is TRBJ2-3, the V gene TRBV12-3 or TRBV12-4; the D gene is possibly TRBD1 (6 bases). The CDR3 runs 11 residues. The chain's CDR3 is CVSSQRGQQYF. The DNA of the CDR3 is TGTGTCAGCAGTCAACGGGGACAGCAGTATTTT.

In this sample, this clonotype turned up a few times. The junction departs from germline at one end; a sequencing error may be responsible. This chain uses TRBV10-3 with TRBJ2-1, with 8 nucleotides matching TRBD1. In germline, CDR1 is ENHRY, CDR2 SYGVKD. The CDR3 has 15 amino acids. In DNA, the CDR3 is TGTGCCATCAGTGAGGCGGACAGGGCGGGTAATGAGCAGCTCTTC. It yields the protein CAISEADRAGNEQLF.

This clonotype was recorded at least ten times. J is TRBJ2-1 and V is TRBV20-1; D is possibly TRBD2 (7 bases). This CDR3 has 16 residues. V gave up 6 bases and J gave up 6 bases, with 24 bases separating them. Germline CDR1 and CDR2: DFQATT and SNEGSKA (reference sequence). The CDR3 coding sequence is TGCAGTGCCATCCTCGGGACGGGGGGCTTTCGCAATGAGCAGTTCTTC. Its translation: CSAILGTGGFRNEQFF.

About this clonotype: The missing conserved phenylalanine or tryptophan at the end of this CDR3 makes a read error likely. The V call is TRBV30, the J call TRBJ1-1, with 7 positions matching TRBD1. CDR1 and CDR2 from the germline V gene are GTSNPN and SVGIG (reference sequence). J lost 1 base, V lost 4 bases, and 3 bases had no gene match. CDR3 length equals 13 residues. CDR3 loop: CAWTHRGNTEAFL. Written as DNA, the CDR3 is TGTGCCTGGACCCACAGGGGGAACACTGAAGCTTTCCTT.

The chain couples TRBV20-1 to TRBJ2-3, with D perhaps given as TRBD1 or TRBD2 (5 bases each). CDR1 and CDR2 from the germline V gene are DFQATT and SNEGSKA (reference sequence). The CDR3 covers 13 residues. The CDR3 DNA reads TGCAGCCTCGGGGCCTTTAGCACAGATACGCAGTATTTT. It encodes CSLGAFSTDTQYF.

This clonotype was recorded at least ten times. The V gene is TRBV4-2, the J gene TRBJ2-7, with a possible D match to TRBD1 (6 bases). The germline CDR1 and CDR2 sequences are LGHNA and YNFKEQ. The CDR3 is made up of 13 amino acids. Trimming took 4 bases from V and 6 from J, leaving 13 bases between them. The chain's CDR3 is CASSPGQSGEQYF. CDR3 sequence (DNA): TGTGCCAGCAGCCCAGGACAGTCTGGCGAGCAGTACTTC.

Notes on this clonotype: At one boundary the junction diverges from the germline segment, which might be a read error. The chain recombines TRBV11-2 with TRBJ2-3; TRBD2 might be the D (5 bases). This CDR3 has 15 residues. Germline V lookup: CDR1 SGHAT, CDR2 FQNNGV. CDR3 nucleotide sequence: TGTGCCAGCCGGCCGGCGGTACCTAGCACAGATACGCGGTATTTT. Translating it yields CASRPAVPSTDTRYF.